These 24 T cell receptor beta chains originate from one sample sequenced in a study of cytomegalovirus exposure and HLA in healthy donors. PCR used 60 Vbeta primers and 13 Jbeta primers. TCRdb's copy holds only in-frame clones and misses some; the assay was immunoSEQ multiplex PCR. Altogether 150,000 or so clones are present, 70% to 90% being singletons, with the ten largest covering about 9.3%. Sequenced sample: PBMCs. Receptors originate from a man between 18 and 35 years old in good health and CMV-seropositive.

The chain has TRBV9 and TRBJ2-7; 12 bases match TRBD2. The CDR3 has 17 residues. J lost 4 bases, V lost 0 bases, and 8 bases had no gene match. The germline gives CDR1 SGDLS, CDR2 YYNGEE. The CDR3 DNA is TGTGCCAGCAGCGTAGCTAGCGGGGGGGCGGGGGGTTACGAGCAGTACTTC. Its translation: CASSVASGGAGGYEQYF.

The J gene is TRBJ1-2, the V gene TRBV2; D is uncertain. CDR1 and CDR2 from the germline V gene are SNHLY and FYNNEI. V lost 1 base, J lost 6 bases, and 21 bases lay in between. CDR3 length equals 17 residues. CDR3: CASSEGLSRGVRDGYTF. The CDR3 nucleotides are TGTGCCAGCAGTGAAGGTCTCAGCCGCGGAGTGCGGGATGGCTACACCTTC.

The chain is built from TRBV25-1 and TRBJ1-2; TRBD1 matches at 10 bases. J lost 4 bases, V lost 4 bases, and 9 bases had no gene match. Germline values: CDR1 MGHDK, CDR2 SYGVNS. There are 16 residues in the CDR3. In nucleotides, the CDR3 is TGTGCCAGCAGTGGCTTTCAGGGACAGGGGATCTATGGCTACACCTTC. As protein: CASSGFQGQGIYGYTF.

V gene TRBV14 combines with J gene TRBJ2-7; no definite D call. CDR1 is SGHDN and CDR2 is FVKESK in the germline V gene. Trimming removed 3 bases at V and 3 bases at J, with 12 bases between. This CDR3 is built from 14 residues. CDR3 nucleotide sequence: TGTGCCAGCAGCCAGTTAGGAGCCGACTACGAGCAGTACTTC. Its translation is CASSQLGADYEQYF.

The chain joins TRBV7-9 to TRBJ2-5; maybe TRBD1 (5 bases). The J call may be faulty, since TRBJ2-7 better matches the DNA end. Germline assignment: CDR1 SEHNR and CDR2 FQNEAQ (reference sequence). The CDR3 is 15 residues long. CDR3 sequence: CASSLSAGHYYEQYF. The CDR3 nucleotides read TGTGCCAGCAGCTTATCGGCTGGACATTACTACGAGCAGTACTTC.

This chain connects TRBV6-1 to TRBJ2-1; D is possibly TRBD2 (6 bases). The CDR3 spans 14 residues. V lost 2 bases to trimming and J lost 11 bases, with 16 bases between them. Germline V gene data show CDR1 as MNHNS and CDR2 as SASEGT. CDR3 bases: TGTGCCAGCAGTGAATCAGGTGGCGGGGTTAAGCAGTTCTTC. Its translation: CASSESGGGVKQFF.

This clone was seen once. The chain employs TRBV6-6 and TRBJ2-7; D possibly corresponds to TRBD1 (5 bases). The CDR3 runs 12 residues. V dropped 5 bases and J dropped 2 bases, with 7 bases sitting between them. CDR1 and CDR2 from the germline V gene are MNHNY and SVGAGI (reference sequence). CDR3 nucleotides: TGTGCCAGCAGTGGACACACCTACGAGCAGTACTTC. Translating it yields CASSGHTYEQYF.

V gene TRBV27 combines with J gene TRBJ1-2; 10 nucleotides line up with TRBD1. V trimming: 0 bases; J trimming: 4 bases; junction bases outside the gene matches: 2. The germline gives CDR1 MNHEY, CDR2 SMNVEV (reference sequence). The CDR3 covers 15 residues. CDR3 bases: TGTGCCAGCAGTTTATCGTGGACAGGGGGCTATGGCTACACCTTC. Translating it yields CASSLSWTGGYGYTF.

The chain recombines TRBV5-4 with TRBJ1-4; possibly TRBD1 for D (6 bases). Deletions cut 2 bases from V and 7 bases from J, with 15 bases between. Germline loops: CDR1 SGHNT, CDR2 YYREEE (reference sequence). The CDR3 covers 15 residues. CDR3 sequence (DNA): TGTGCCAGCAGCTTCTGGGGGCGGTCGGGTGAAAAACTGTTTTTT. Translation: CASSFWGRSGEKLFF.

This clone was recorded only once. This chain uses TRBV5-1 with TRBJ1-3; D is undetermined. The V and J ends lost 2 bases and 0 bases respectively, with 12 bases between them. The V gene's germline CDR1 is SGHRS and CDR2 YFSETQ. CDR3 length: 16 amino acids. The DNA for the CDR3 is TGCGCCAGCAGCTTTGGCAGAACCCCCTCTGGAAACACCATATATTTT. Protein product: CASSFGRTPSGNTIYF.

This chain joins TRBV5-1 and TRBJ1-4; 7 nucleotides match TRBD1. Germline CDR1 and CDR2: SGHRS and YFSETQ. This CDR3 has 13 amino acids. After removal of 5 bases from V and 8 bases from J, the junction contained 6 bases not matched to a gene. CDR3 bases: TGCGCCAGCAGTGCCGGGACAGACGAAAAACTGTTTTTT. Translated: CASSAGTDEKLFF.

The chain employs TRBV30 and TRBJ1-2, with D tentatively TRBD1 (6 bases). Germline-derived CDR1 and CDR2 are GTSNPN and SVGIG (reference sequence). The CDR3 is 14 residues long. Trimming pared 8 bases from V and 4 bases from J, leaving 20 bases between. The CDR3 nucleotides are TGTGCCGGGGTGGGGGGGCGGAATATCTATGGCTACACCTTC. Translated: CAGVGGRNIYGYTF.

This chain links TRBV18 with TRBJ2-5, with 7 bases that match TRBD2. Germline V gives CDR1 KGHSH, CDR2 LQKENI. V gave up 2 bases and J gave up 9 bases; unmatched junction bases: 9. The CDR3 sequence is 14 residues long. The CDR3 here is CASSPAERSGAQYF. CDR3 coding DNA: TGTGCCAGCTCACCAGCGGAGCGGAGCGGGGCCCAGTACTTC.

There are a few counts of this clone. The chain couples TRBV4-1 to TRBJ2-3; 9 nucleotides line up with TRBD1. The V gene's germline CDR1 is MGHRA and CDR2 YSYEKL. The CDR3 has 13 amino acids. V trimming: 10 bases; J trimming: 6 bases; junction bases outside the gene matches: 8. This CDR3 is CATAGTGSDTQYF. The DNA for the CDR3 is TGCGCCACTGCGGGGACAGGGTCGGATACGCAGTATTTT.

This clone was seen once. This chain connects TRBV10-1 to TRBJ1-5; D gene uncertain. The germline V gene has CDR1 WNHNN and CDR2 SYGVQD (reference sequence). This CDR3 region has 13 residues. V lost 5 bases, J lost 6 bases, and 11 bases lay in between. CDR3 amino acids: CASSSRVGQPQHF. CDR3 nucleotide sequence: TGCGCCAGCAGTTCGCGGGTCGGTCAGCCCCAGCATTTT.

The chain joins TRBV10-1 to TRBJ1-1; TRBD1 is a possible D gene (5 bases). The length of the CDR3 is 14 residues. Between the trimmed V and J ends, which lost 3 bases and 4 bases, there was a span of 12 bases. The germline V gene has CDR1 WNHNN and CDR2 SYGVQD (reference sequence). CDR3 loop: CASSERGFGTEAFF. Written as DNA, the CDR3 is TGCGCCAGCAGTGAAAGGGGATTCGGCACTGAAGCTTTCTTT.

The J gene is TRBJ2-7, the V gene TRBV11-3; 9 bases match TRBD1. The CDR3 runs 14 residues. The ends lost 5 bases at V and 5 bases at J; junction bases unmatched: 7. Per germline, CDR1 SGHNT and CDR2 YENEEA. The CDR3 here is CASSHGQGTNEQYF. CDR3 in DNA: TGTGCCAGCAGCCACGGACAGGGGACAAACGAGCAGTACTTC.

The rearrangement links TRBV10-3 to TRBJ2-7, with 11 bases matching TRBD1. Germline V lookup: CDR1 ENHRY, CDR2 SYGVKD. The CDR3 runs 15 residues. V shed 4 bases, J shed 7 bases, and the junction held 9 bases outside the gene matches. CDR3 sequence: CAISARGTGGDEQYF. For the CDR3, the DNA is TGTGCCATCAGTGCACGTGGGACAGGGGGGGATGAGCAGTACTTC.

CDR3 nucleotide sequence: TGTGCCAGCAGCTTAGAGGGGGCGGTCACAGATACGCAGTATTTT. Protein product: CASSLEGAVTDTQYF. The V call is TRBV7-3, the J call TRBJ2-3, with 7 bases lining up with TRBD1. CDR1 SGHTA and CDR2 FQGTGA come from the germline V gene. This CDR3 comprises 15 residues. Trimming took 2 bases from V and 2 from J; bases not matched to a gene: 4.

This rearrangement joins TRBV5-1 to TRBJ1-3; TRBD1 might be the D (6 bases). Deletions cut 3 bases from V and 2 bases from J, with 15 bases between. The CDR3 sequence is 16 residues long. CDR1 is SGHRS, CDR2 YFSETQ, per germline. CDR3 region: CASSYSQTGAGNTIYF. DNA for the CDR3: TGCGCCAGCAGCTACTCTCAGACAGGCGCTGGAAACACCATATATTTT.

This chain links TRBV5-1 with TRBJ2-7; 7 nucleotides line up with TRBD1. Trimming at V came to 4 bases and at J to 2 bases, leaving 6 bases not matched to a gene. CDR3 length equals 14 residues. Germline CDR1 and CDR2: SGHRS and YFSETQ. The chain's CDR3 is CASSMTGYAYEQYF. CDR3 DNA: TGCGCCAGCAGCATGACAGGGTACGCCTACGAGCAGTACTTC.

The chain is built from TRBV9 and TRBJ2-5; 8 positions agree with TRBD2. The CDR3 sequence is 17 residues long. Trimming cost V 0 bases and J 1 base; bases outside gene matches: 8. From germline, CDR1 is SGDLS and CDR2 YYNGEE. The CDR3 sequence is CASSVEHSGGLQETQYF. The CDR3 nucleotides are TGTGCCAGCAGCGTAGAGCACAGCGGGGGCCTCCAAGAGACCCAGTACTTC. Using reference TRBV9 and TRBJ2-5 for the parts outside the CDR3, the full variable domain is DSGVTQTPKHLITATGQRVTLRCSPRSGDLSVYWYQQSLDQGLQFLIQYYNGEERAKGNILERFSAQQFPDLHSELNLSSLELGDSALYFCASSVEHSGGLQETQYFGPGTRLLVL.

The chain links TRBV25-1 to TRBJ2-3, with TRBD2 as a possible D gene (5 bases). V was shortened by 2 bases and J by 1 base, with 7 bases between the two germline ends. Germline loops: CDR1 MGHDK, CDR2 SYGVNS. The CDR3 is 14 amino acids. The CDR3 here is CASSEPAGTDTQYF. The CDR3, as DNA: TGTGCCAGCAGTGAACCAGCGGGCACAGATACGCAGTATTTT.

This chain joins TRBV7-8 and TRBJ2-3; 12 bases are shared with TRBD2. The CDR3 sequence is 16 residues long. V lost 5 bases, J lost 4 bases, and 7 bases stayed unmatched. Germline V gene lookup returns CDR1 SGHVS and CDR2 FQNEAQ. Written as DNA, the CDR3 is TGTGCCAGCAGCCGCCGGCCTAGCGGGGGGGCAGATACGCAGTATTTT. Amino acid sequence: CASSRRPSGGADTQYF.